The 17 T cell receptor beta chains below come from one sample, sequenced in a study of blood T cell repertoires in COVID-19. This table comes from immunoSEQ multiplex PCR, and its TCRdb copy is limited to in-frame clones, with some not included. The table records 95,000 to 150,000 clones, more than 60% of them present only once. The sequencing input was peripheral blood. These receptor sequences come from a man aged 65 to 85 with acute or convalescent COVID-19.

The chain carries TRBV19 and TRBJ2-1, with 8 positions matching TRBD1. Germline-derived CDR1 and CDR2 are LNHDA and SQIVND (reference sequence). This CDR3 spans 16 amino acids. V was pared by 2 bases and J by 7 bases, with 10 bases of the junction left unmatched. The CDR3 region is CASSIIGTGRRNEQFF. The CDR3 bases are TGTGCCAGTAGTATAATAGGGACAGGTCGAAGGAATGAGCAGTTCTTC.

J is TRBJ2-3 and V is TRBV27, with a tentative D call TRBD1 (6 bases). CDR3 length equals 16 residues. Trimming shortened V by 4 bases and J by 1 base, and 15 bases separated the two germline ends. Germline V gives CDR1 MNHEY, CDR2 SMNVEV (reference sequence). The CDR3 loop reads CASSSKTGIGTDTQYF. The CDR3 DNA reads TGTGCCAGCAGTTCCAAAACAGGGATCGGCACAGATACGCAGTATTTT.

The chain uses TRBV15 and TRBJ2-7; possible D gene TRBD2, 6 bases. The CDR3 consists of 13 residues. V lost 3 bases and J 9 bases, leaving 15 bases between the germline ends. CDR1 and CDR2 (germline): LNHNV, YYDKDF (reference sequence). In DNA form, the CDR3 reads TGTGCCACCAGCAGGAGCGGGTGGGACCCGCAGTACTTC. Translating it yields CATSRSGWDPQYF.

The V gene is TRBV19, the J gene TRBJ1-5; D is perhaps TRBD1 (5 bases). Germline CDR1 and CDR2: LNHDA and SQIVND (reference sequence). The CDR3 has 13 amino acids. The V and J ends lost 0 bases and 5 bases respectively, with 5 bases between them. The CDR3 sequence is CASSIDRDQPQHF. The DNA for the CDR3 is TGTGCCAGTAGTATAGACAGGGATCAGCCCCAGCATTTT.

This chain connects TRBV23-1 to TRBJ1-6; TRBD1 agrees at 7 bases. TRBV23-1 is assigned to the ORF class and has an uncertain function. V dropped 6 bases and J dropped 5; count of bases not matched to a gene: 4. The CDR3 sequence is 14 residues long. The CDR3 protein is CASRGQSNNSPLHF. The CDR3 region has the DNA TGCGCCAGCAGGGGACAGAGCAATAATTCACCCCTCCACTTT.

The genes are TRBV19 and TRBJ1-2; D unresolved. Germline V gene data show CDR1 as LNHDA and CDR2 as SQIVND (reference sequence). The CDR3 totals 14 residues. The ends were cut back, 3 bases at V and 13 bases at J, with 21 bases in the middle. The CDR3 coding sequence is TGTGCCAGTAGTATTTTTGGCCGGACTTTTGATTTCACCTTC. Its translation: CASSIFGRTFDFTF.

The J gene is TRBJ2-4, the V gene TRBV7-2; TRBD1 matches at 7 bases. CDR1 is SGHTA and CDR2 is FQGNSA in the germline V gene. The CDR3 is 14 residues long. Germline trimming cut 4 bases from V and 11 bases from J; bases unmatched to any gene: 11. The DNA for the CDR3 is TGTGCCAGCAGCTCCTCCACGACAGGGCTGGTTCAGTACTTC. Translated: CASSSSTTGLVQYF.

This clone was seen only a few times. Other DNA sequences in the same sample also yield this CDR3. The rearrangement uses TRBV18 and TRBJ1-5, with D possibly matching TRBD1 (6 bases). CDR3 length equals 14 residues. V lost 3 bases, J lost 2 bases, and 8 bases lay in between. The V gene's germline CDR1 is KGHSH and CDR2 LQKENI. Here the CDR3 reads CASSPPGGNQPQHF. DNA for the CDR3: TGTGCCAGCTCACCGCCAGGGGGCAATCAGCCCCAGCATTTT.

V usage is TRBV4-2 and J usage is TRBJ1-4, with 7 bases matching TRBD1. Trimming at V came to 3 bases and at J to 7 bases, leaving 8 bases not matched to a gene. This CDR3 has 15 amino acids. Germline V gives CDR1 LGHNA, CDR2 YNFKEQ. This CDR3 is CASSHPGQLSEKLFF. Here the CDR3 DNA reads TGTGCCAGCAGCCATCCGGGACAGCTAAGTGAAAAACTGTTTTTT.

This chain links TRBV6-6 with TRBJ1-2, with TRBD1 identical over 8 bases. In germline, CDR1 is MNHNY, CDR2 SVGAGI (reference sequence). V gave up 6 bases and J gave up 4 bases; unmatched junction bases: 7. This CDR3 comprises 14 residues. CDR3 residues: CASSLLDRAYGYTF. CDR3 DNA sequence: TGTGCCAGCAGCCTATTGGACAGGGCCTATGGCTACACCTTC.

The DNA for the CDR3 is TGTGCCAGCAGCACATGGACAGATCTCTCTGAAGCTTTCTTT. This translates into CASSTWTDLSEAFF. The genes are TRBV7-9 and TRBJ1-1; D is possibly TRBD1 (6 bases). V lost 5 bases to trimming and J lost 6 bases, with 16 bases between them. CDR3 length equals 14 residues. Germline V gene sequence: CDR1 SEHNR, CDR2 FQNEAQ (reference sequence).

The rearrangement joins TRBV24-1 to TRBJ1-6; no firm D call. CDR1 KGHDR and CDR2 SFDVKD come from the germline V gene. The CDR3 is 17 amino acids. V lost 7 bases to trimming and J lost 0 bases, with 15 bases between them. The CDR3 spells CATRLPRLSSYNSPLHF. The CDR3 DNA reads TGTGCCACCAGATTACCTAGACTCAGCTCCTATAATTCACCCCTCCACTTT.

The CDR3 spells CASSYSGYYGYTF. The CDR3 nucleotides are TGTGCCAGCAGTTACTCCGGTTACTATGGCTACACCTTC. The V and J genes are TRBV6-2 or TRBV6-3 and TRBJ1-2; unclear D gene. The CDR3 is made up of 13 amino acids. V lost 0 bases, J lost 3 bases, and 5 bases lay in between. CDR1 is MNHEY, CDR2 SVGEGT, per germline.

The chain has TRBV27 and TRBJ2-7; 10 positions agree with TRBD1. Germline V gene lookup returns CDR1 MNHEY and CDR2 SMNVEV (reference sequence). Trimming at V came to 2 bases and at J to 3 bases, leaving 4 bases not matched to a gene. This CDR3 has 15 amino acids. CDR3 sequence reads: CASSLGDRGFYEQYF. In nucleotides, the CDR3 is TGTGCCAGCAGTTTAGGGGACAGGGGTTTCTACGAGCAGTACTTC.

The J gene is TRBJ1-5, the V gene TRBV10-3; 7 bases match TRBD1. Losses at the gene ends were 10 bases for V and 2 bases for J; bases not matched to a gene: 2. Per the germline V gene, CDR1 is ENHRY and CDR2 is SYGVKD. This CDR3 region has 12 residues. The CDR3 bases are TGTGCCACCGGACAGGGCAATCAGCCCCAGCATTTT. Its translation: CATGQGNQPQHF.

The rearrangement joins TRBV5-1 to TRBJ2-4; weak D call: TRBD1 (8 bases). V shed 7 bases and J shed 6 bases, with 14 bases lying between them. Germline loops: CDR1 SGHRS, CDR2 YFSETQ. CDR3 length equals 13 residues. CDR3 bases: TGCGCCAGCGCACAGGGGGAGGGAAACATTCAGTACTTC. Translated: CASAQGEGNIQYF.

The chain has TRBV5-4 and TRBJ1-2; 11 nucleotides agree with TRBD1. Germline V CDR1 and CDR2: SGHNT, YYREEE (reference sequence). CDR3 size: 16 residues. V shed 4 bases, J shed 3 bases, and the junction held 8 bases outside the gene matches. The CDR3 DNA follows: TGTGCCAGCAGCCGGGGACAGGGGGTGATAGACTATGGCTACACCTTC. Protein: CASSRGQGVIDYGYTF. Full variable domain (remainder filled in from reference TRBV5-4 and TRBJ1-2): ETGVTQSPTHLIKTRGQQVTLRCSSQSGHNTVSWYQQALGQGPQFIFQYYREEENGRGNFPPRFSGLQFPNYSSELNVNALELDDSALYLCASSRGQGVIDYGYTFGSGTRLTVV.